This T cell receptor (beta chain) came from a study of T cell changes during pregnancy in multiple sclerosis. V shed 6 bases and J 6 bases; nucleotides not matched to a gene: 3. CDR1 and CDR2 from the germline V gene are ENHRY and SYGVKD. The CDR3 has 14 residues. Profiled with immunoSEQ multiplex PCR; TCRdb holds only in-frame clones, not every one. The top ten clones hold around 0.96% of a sample with roughly 72,000 clones, roughly 90% of them seen once. This chain joins TRBV10-3 and TRBJ2-1, with 12 bases matching TRBD1. Source: peripheral blood, taken in the first trimester of pregnancy. The TCR sequence derives from a female donor in good health, enrolled as a control in a pregnancy study. CDR3 coding DNA: TGTGCCATCAGGGGACAGGGGGCCACCAATGAGCAGTTCTTC. Amino acids: CAIRGQGATNEQFF.